The 27 T cell receptor beta chains in this list originate from one sample, sequenced in a study of radiation and T cells in renal cell carcinoma. Libraries were prepared by immunoSEQ multiplex PCR; TCRdb keeps only in-frame clonotypes and omits some of them. The data contain fewer than 85,000 clones, 89% of them singletons. Time point here: blood 4 weeks post-SBRT, at nephrectomy. Specified treatment: 15 Gy SBRT to primary tumor, nephrectomy 4 weeks later. The sequencing here drew on blood, taken from a patient whose treatment included radiotherapy and nephrectomy. The receptors derive from a woman in her 70s with renal cell carcinoma.

This sequence joins TRBV6-6 and TRBJ2-5; D is possibly TRBD1 or TRBD2 (5 bases each). CDR3 length: 15 residues. V gave up 9 bases and J gave up 5 bases, with 22 bases separating them. Germline lookup yields CDR1 MNHNY and CDR2 SVGAGI (reference sequence). DNA for the CDR3: TGTGCCAGTATGACCGGATTGGGGCGAGGGGAGACCCAGTACTTC. Protein sequence: CASMTGLGRGETQYF.

The rearrangement joins TRBV18 to TRBJ1-4; D gene unclear. Germline assignment: CDR1 KGHSH and CDR2 LQKENI. Deletions cut 6 bases from V and 0 bases from J, with 8 bases between. This CDR3 is 14 amino acids long. The CDR3, as DNA: TGTGCCAGCTCCGCCACTTCAACTAATGAAAAACTGTTTTTT. Translated: CASSATSTNEKLFF.

The chain couples TRBV9 to TRBJ2-3; tentatively, D is TRBD1 (6 bases). This CDR3 region has 16 residues. V was trimmed by 0 bases and J by 3 bases, leaving 14 bases between them. Germline V lookup: CDR1 SGDLS, CDR2 YYNGEE. CDR3 DNA sequence: TGTGCCAGCAGCGTAGAACAGGGCGGAAGAACAGATACGCAGTATTTT. Protein: CASSVEQGGRTDTQYF.

The gene calls are TRBV7-3 and TRBJ2-7, with 8 bases fitting TRBD1. This CDR3 has 15 residues. Trimming at V came to 2 bases and at J to 5 bases, leaving 8 bases not matched to a gene. The germline V gene has CDR1 SGHTA and CDR2 FQGTGA. CDR3 DNA: TGTGCCAGCAGCTTACAGGGGGCGCAATTCGACGAGCAGTACTTC. This encodes CASSLQGAQFDEQYF. The full variable domain, rest sourced from reference TRBV7-3 and TRBJ2-7, is GAGVSQTPSNKVTEKGKYVELRCDPISGHTALYWYRQSLGQGPEFLIYFQGTGAADDSGLPNDRFFAVRPEGSVSTLKIQRTERGDSAVYLCASSLQGAQFDEQYFGPGTRLTVT.

This clone was seen only once. The rearrangement joins TRBV19 to TRBJ1-1, with D maybe TRBD1 (6 bases). Germline values: CDR1 LNHDA, CDR2 SQIVND (reference sequence). The V end lost 3 bases, the J end lost 4 bases, and 9 bases lay between the germline ends. The CDR3 has 13 residues. In nucleotides, the CDR3 is TGTGCCAGTAGTATGGGCAGGGGCACTGAAGCTTTCTTT. Amino acids: CASSMGRGTEAFF.

This clone came up a few times. J is TRBJ1-2 and V is TRBV21-1; the table's D call, TRBD1, has no DNA check behind it. TRBV21-1 corresponds to a pseudogene. The CDR3 loop spans 15 amino acids. CDR3 DNA: TGTGCCAGCAGCAACCGACAGGCAAGAACCTATGGCTACACCTTC. This translates into CASSNRQARTYGYTF.

This rearrangement joins TRBV7-9 to TRBJ2-2; D not resolved. The CDR3 spans 14 residues. V lost 1 base and J lost 6, with 9 bases in between. Per germline, CDR1 SEHNR and CDR2 FQNEAQ (reference sequence). Written as DNA, the CDR3 is TGTGCCAGCAGCTTAGTAGGCAAGGCCGGGGAGCTGTTTTTT. Its protein product is CASSLVGKAGELFF.

V usage is TRBV5-4 and J usage is TRBJ2-5; D tentatively reads TRBD1 or TRBD2 (5 bases each). Germline V gene data show CDR1 as SGHNT and CDR2 as YYREEE (reference sequence). The length of the CDR3 is 14 residues. The V end lost 1 base, the J end lost 4 bases, and 11 bases lay between the germline ends. CDR3 in DNA: TGTGCCAGCAGCTTGTCCGGGGCCCGAGAGACCCAGTACTTC. Translated, it gives CASSLSGARETQYF.

The chain carries TRBV9 and TRBJ2-7; D assignment may be TRBD1 or TRBD2 (5 bases each). Deletions cut 0 bases from V and 1 base from J, with 11 bases between. CDR1 SGDLS and CDR2 YYNGEE come from the germline V gene. This CDR3 region has 15 residues. CDR3 bases: TGTGCCAGCAGCGTAGGAGGGGTGCCATCCTACGAGCAGTACTTC. This codes for CASSVGGVPSYEQYF.

This sequence joins TRBV4-2 and TRBJ1-2; TRBD1 matches at 10 bases. This CDR3 region has 18 residues. Trimming removed 1 base from V and 5 bases from J; junction bases left unmatched: 13. Germline V gene data show CDR1 as LGHNA and CDR2 as YNFKEQ. CDR3: CASSQAPVDRGVGYGYTF. The CDR3 DNA sequence: TGTGCCAGCAGCCAAGCCCCCGTGGACAGGGGGGTCGGATATGGCTACACCTTC.

CDR3 coding DNA: TGTGCCAGCAGCCAAGAGCAGCTCCAGAGAAACACCATATATTTT. It is translated as CASSQEQLQRNTIYF. This sequence joins TRBV4-2 and TRBJ1-3; no clear D. This CDR3 has 15 amino acids. Germline-derived CDR1 and CDR2 are LGHNA and YNFKEQ. Trimming shortened V by 0 bases and J by 5 bases, and 11 bases separated the two germline ends.

This clone was found a few times. V and J are TRBV10-3 and TRBJ2-3, with D possibly matching TRBD2 (5 bases). This CDR3 has 15 residues. CDR1 and CDR2 from the germline V gene are ENHRY and SYGVKD. V gave up 2 bases and J gave up 0 bases, with 9 bases separating them. CDR3 loop: CAISETGLSTDTQYF. The CDR3 nucleotides read TGTGCCATCAGTGAGACCGGACTGAGCACAGATACGCAGTATTTT.

This sequence joins TRBV5-1 and TRBJ1-1; D uncertain. V was shortened by 1 base and J by 1 base, with 5 bases between the two germline ends. Germline loops: CDR1 SGHRS, CDR2 YFSETQ. The CDR3 has 13 amino acids. The CDR3, as DNA: TGCGCCAGCAGCTTGTCCCAGAACACTGAAGCTTTCTTT. This encodes CASSLSQNTEAFF.

Concerning this clone: At one of its ends the junction is not consistent with the germline gene, which may arise from a read error. The chain combines TRBV7-7 with TRBJ1-5; D perhaps matches TRBD1 (5 bases). This CDR3 is 19 amino acids long. CDR1 and CDR2 from the germline V gene are SSHAT and FNYEAQ (reference sequence). CDR3 DNA: TGTGCTAGCAGCGGGGGGGTCGACCGTAGACTAGCTGGCAATCAGCCCCAGCATTTT. Translated, it gives CASSGGVDRRLAGNQPQHF.

The V gene is TRBV2, the J gene TRBJ2-5; TRBD2 is a possible D gene (5 bases). V was clipped by 4 bases and J by 5 bases, with 14 bases between them. Germline CDR1 SNHLY, CDR2 FYNNEI. CDR3 length: 14 residues. This chain's CDR3 is CASSGNGVRETQYF. The DNA of the CDR3 is TGTGCCAGCAGTGGGAACGGGGTCAGGGAGACCCAGTACTTC.

This clone was seen just once. V usage is TRBV19 and J usage is TRBJ1-1, with 8 bases matching TRBD1. The V gene's germline CDR1 is LNHDA and CDR2 SQIVND (reference sequence). The CDR3 is made up of 14 amino acids. With V trimmed by 4 bases and J by 11 bases, 12 bases remained unmatched. CDR3 sequence: CASSSPDRARKAFF. In nucleotides, the CDR3 is TGTGCCAGTAGTAGCCCGGACAGGGCTCGCAAGGCTTTCTTT. Together with reference TRBV19 and TRBJ1-1, the CDR3 gives the full variable domain: DGGITQSPKYLFRKEGQNVTLSCEQNLNHDAMYWYRQDPGQGLRLIYYSQIVNDFQKGDIAEGYSVSREKKESFPLTVTSAQKNPTAFYLCASSSPDRARKAFFGQGTRLTVV.

V usage is TRBV5-1 and J usage is TRBJ2-7; no clear D gene. V lost 0 bases and J 4 bases, leaving 8 bases between the germline ends. The length of the CDR3 is 13 residues. Per germline, CDR1 SGHRS and CDR2 YFSETQ. This CDR3 is CASSLEGRYEQYF. DNA for the CDR3: TGCGCCAGCAGCTTGGAGGGCAGATACGAGCAGTACTTC.

The chain carries TRBV5-4 and TRBJ2-3, with TRBD2 matching over 7 bases. Trimming took 2 bases from V and 4 from J; bases not matched to a gene: 10. Looked up from germline, CDR1 is SGHNT and CDR2 is YYREEE (reference sequence). The CDR3 totals 16 residues. The CDR3 DNA reads TGTGCCAGCAGCTTCGACGTGGGGGGGATAGCAGATACGCAGTATTTT. It is translated as CASSFDVGGIADTQYF.

The rearrangement uses TRBV4-3 and TRBJ1-5, with D perhaps matching TRBD1 (5 bases). CDR3 size: 15 residues. Germline loops: CDR1 LGHNA, CDR2 YSLEER. V gave up 0 bases and J gave up 5 bases, with 11 bases separating them. This CDR3 is CASSQDYWGDQPQHF. CDR3 in DNA: TGCGCCAGCAGCCAAGATTACTGGGGGGATCAGCCCCAGCATTTT.

The chain is built from TRBV30 and TRBJ2-3; D gene ambiguous. The germline V gene has CDR1 GTSNPN and CDR2 SVGIG (reference sequence). V lost 0 bases and J lost 1, with 14 bases in between. This CDR3 is built from 16 residues. DNA for the CDR3: TGTGCCTGGAGTGTACGAAGGAACGATCGCACAGATACGCAGTATTTT. Its translation is CAWSVRRNDRTDTQYF. The complete variable domain, with remaining parts taken from reference TRBV30 and TRBJ2-3, reads SQTIHQWPATLVQPVGSPLSLECTVEGTSNPNLYWYRQAAGRGLQLLFYSVGIGQISSEVPQNLSASRPQDRQFILSSKKLLLSDSGFYLCAWSVRRNDRTDTQYFGPGTRLTVL.

The rearrangement uses TRBV7-2 and TRBJ2-1, with 12 positions matching TRBD2. Germline lookup yields CDR1 SGHTA and CDR2 FQGNSA. V gave up 3 bases and J gave up 6 bases; unmatched junction bases: 6. The CDR3 sequence is 16 residues long. CDR3 in DNA: TGTGCCAGCAGCTTGGTAGGACTAGCGGGGACCAATGAGCAGTTCTTC. Encoded protein: CASSLVGLAGTNEQFF.

The gene calls are TRBV4-3 and TRBJ2-3; the D gene is possibly TRBD2 (6 bases). Trimming stripped 0 bases from V and 6 bases from J, with 16 bases between. This CDR3 has 16 residues. In germline, CDR1 is LGHNA, CDR2 YSLEER. CDR3 coding DNA: TGCGCCAGCAGCCAAGATGTTGGGGTTGGGGGGGATACGCAGTATTTT. Translated: CASSQDVGVGGDTQYF.

The rearrangement joins TRBV19 to TRBJ1-6, with TRBD1 as a possible D gene (5 bases). The CDR3 totals 16 residues. Germline lookup yields CDR1 LNHDA and CDR2 SQIVND (reference sequence). Trimming shortened V by 7 bases and J by 7 bases, and 20 bases separated the two germline ends. The CDR3 region has the DNA TGTGCCAGTAAGCAGGGAGATGCGGCGTCCAATTCACCCCTCCACTTT. Protein sequence: CASKQGDAASNSPLHF.

This clone was observed a single time. The chain is built from TRBV7-6 and TRBJ2-3; D perhaps matches TRBD1 (5 bases). Per germline, CDR1 SGHVS and CDR2 FNYEAQ. CDR3 length equals 14 residues. V lost 2 bases to trimming and J lost 4 bases, with 10 bases between them. The CDR3 DNA reads TGTGCCAGCAGCTTAAATAGGGGTGCAGATACGCAGTATTTT. Translated, it gives CASSLNRGADTQYF.

CDR3 amino acids: CASSLEGTGGTEAFF. Here the CDR3 DNA reads TGTGCCAGCAGCTTAGAGGGGACAGGGGGCACTGAAGCTTTCTTT. The chain links TRBV11-3 to TRBJ1-1, with TRBD1 matching over 11 bases. Trimming cost V 0 bases and J 4 bases; bases outside gene matches: 1. Germline V gene data show CDR1 as SGHNT and CDR2 as YENEEA. The CDR3 contains 15 residues.

V gene TRBV2 combines with J gene TRBJ2-7, with 8 bases aligning to TRBD2. The CDR3 loop spans 18 amino acids. Per germline, CDR1 SNHLY and CDR2 FYNNEI. The V and J ends lost 4 bases and 3 bases, in that order; junction bases with no gene match: 17. DNA for the CDR3: TGTGCCAGCAGTGTTTCAGCGGGGGCCCTAGTGAACAACTACGAGCAGTACTTC. Translated: CASSVSAGALVNNYEQYF. Drawing the rest from reference TRBV2 and TRBJ2-7, the complete variable domain is EPEVTQTPSHQVTQMGQEVILRCVPISNHLYFYWYRQILGQKVEFLVSFYNNEISEKSEIFDDQFSVERPDGSNFTLKIRSTKLEDSAMYFCASSVSAGALVNNYEQYFGPGTRLTVT.

The chain carries TRBV5-1 and TRBJ1-2; D is ambiguous. The CDR3 has 13 residues. V lost 2 bases and J lost 3, with 8 bases in between. Germline V gives CDR1 SGHRS, CDR2 YFSETQ. The CDR3 is CASSFEGDYGYTF. Written as DNA, the CDR3 is TGCGCCAGCAGCTTCGAGGGTGACTATGGCTACACCTTC.